This T cell receptor beta chain was identified in a study of control samples from healthy donors and cancer patients. V lost 5 bases, J lost 3 bases, and 10 bases lay in between. The CDR3 is made up of 14 amino acids. From germline, CDR1 is LNHNV and CDR2 YYDKDF (reference sequence). Data came from immunoSEQ multiplex PCR; TCRdb stores just in-frame clones and leaves some out. The profile shows under 200,000 clones, 75% to 95% of them singletons. The rearrangement uses TRBV15 and TRBJ2-2, with D perhaps matching TRBD1 (6 bases). This sequence was found in a woman aged 25 to 39 in good health. The sequencing input was blood. Here the CDR3 DNA reads TGTGCCACCAGCTCCCGACAGGACACCGGGGAGCTGTTTTTT. As protein: CATSSRQDTGELFF.